This is a list of T cell receptor beta chains from one sample in a study of blood T cell repertoires in COVID-19. Libraries were prepared by immunoSEQ multiplex PCR; TCRdb keeps only in-frame clonotypes and omits some of them. The table lists a few hundred thousand clones, 82% of them singletons. Sequences were obtained from peripheral blood. Receptor source: a woman aged 18-35 years with acute or convalescent COVID-19. The CDR3 runs from the conserved cysteine through the conserved F or W. A D gene is named only where the DNA matches it firmly. Size is omitted from some rows. Given values are once, few, many or a class for expanded clones.

V gene	clone size	J gene	D gene	CDR3 DNA	CDR3 protein
TRBV25-1	.	TRBJ2-1	TRBD2	TGTGCCAGCAGTGAATACTTCGTGGCTAGCGGGATTCTCGATGAGCAGTTCTTC	CASSEYFVASGILDEQFF
TRBV6-1	.	TRBJ1-5	.	TGTGCCAGCAGTGTTTGGGGCGGGCAGGGGAATCAGCCCCAGCATTTT	CASSVWGGQGNQPQHF
TRBV18	.	TRBJ1-2	.	TGTGCCAGCTCACCAAGGGCAGGGGAAGCTAACTATGGCTACACCTTC	CASSPRAGEANYGYTF
TRBV18	.	TRBJ1-4	.	TGTGCCAGCTCACCACCGGGCGCCAATGAAAAACTGTTTTTT	CASSPPGANEKLFF
TRBV29-1	.	TRBJ2-4	.	TGCAGCGCCGGGGCGGGAACCATTCAGTACTTC	CSAGAGTIQYF
TRBV7-2	.	TRBJ1-4	TRBD1	TGTGCCAGCAGCTTAGGCGACAGGGGGGATAATGAAAAACTGTTTTTT	CASSLGDRGDNEKLFF
TRBV6-6	few	TRBJ1-1	.	TGTGCCAGCAAGACAGCGAACACTGAAGCTTTCTTT	CASKTANTEAFF
TRBV7-2	.	TRBJ1-5	.	TGTGCCAGCAGCTTAGGGGGGGGGAGCAATCAGCCCCAGCATTTT	CASSLGGGSNQPQHF
TRBV7-2	.	TRBJ2-1	TRBD2	TGTGCCAGCAGCTTAGAGGGGACTAGGGTGTCCTACAATGAGCAGTTCTTC	CASSLEGTRVSYNEQFF
TRBV5-4	few	TRBJ1-2	.	TGTGCCAGCAGCTTCCCGGGGGGGGACTATGGCTACACCTTC	CASSFPGGDYGYTF
TRBV20-1	.	TRBJ1-2	.	TGCAGTGCTAGTGACGGCCCAGGCGCCCATGGCTACACCTTC	CSASDGPGAHGYTF
TRBV18	few	TRBJ1-2	.	TGTGCCAGCTCACCGCCGACAGACTATGGCTACACCTTC	CASSPPTDYGYTF
TRBV6-7	.	TRBJ2-6	.	TGTGCCAGCAGTTACGGCAGGGGATGCAAACCCGTCTCTGGGGCCAACGTCCTGACTTTC	CASSYGRGCKPVSGANVLTF
TRBV3-1/TRBV3-2	.	TRBJ2-3	.	TGTGCCAGCAGCCAGTTTCTTAAGGGGGATCTCGACACAGATACGCAGTATTTT	CASSQFLKGDLDTDTQYF
TRBV7-2	.	TRBJ2-2	TRBD2	TGTGCCAGCAGCTTACAGGGACTAGCTTCCGGGGAGCTGTTTTTT	CASSLQGLASGELFF
TRBV4-3	once	TRBJ2-7	.	TGCGCCAGCAGCCAGGATGGGACGGCGGACAGTCCCCCCTACGAGCAGTACTTC	CASSQDGTADSPPYEQYF
TRBV6-5	once	TRBJ1-1	.	TGTGCCAGCAGCAGGTGGGGGGGCGCGAGCACTGAAGCTTTCTTT	CASSRWGGASTEAFF
TRBV7-6	.	TRBJ2-1	TRBD2	TGTGCCAGCAGCTTAGTACTAGCGGCCTACAATGAGCAGTTCTTC	CASSLVLAAYNEQFF
TRBV6-5	.	TRBJ1-5	TRBD1	TGTGCCAGCAGCGACAGGGGCGCCCCCAATCAGCCCCAGCATTTT	CASSDRGAPNQPQHF
TRBV6-2/TRBV6-3	.	TRBJ1-6	TRBD1	TGTGCCAGCAGTCGGAACCGACAGGGCCGTAATTCACCCCTCCACTTT	CASSRNRQGRNSPLHF
TRBV10-3	.	TRBJ1-2	.	TGTGCCATCAGTGACGGGGGGAACCCCTATGGCTACACCTTC	CAISDGGNPYGYTF
TRBV6-2/TRBV6-3	.	TRBJ1-5	TRBD1	TGTGCCAGCAGCCCCCAGGGGGTCGGCAATCAGCCCCAGCATTTT	CASSPQGVGNQPQHF
TRBV9	.	TRBJ2-1	.	TGTGCCAGCAGCACCTTAGCGGACTACAATGAGCAGTTCTTC	CASSTLADYNEQFF
TRBV20-1	.	TRBJ2-4	.	TGCAGTGCTACCCTCGGTCACTATTTCTACTTC	CSATLGHYFYF
TRBV27	.	TRBJ2-7	TRBD1	TGTGCCAGCAGTTTATCGGCCCCGGACAGGTCATTTAACTACGAGCAGTACTTC	CASSLSAPDRSFNYEQYF
TRBV5-8	.	TRBJ1-4	TRBD1	TGTGCCAGCAGCTGGACAGGGGCGGGAAAGGAAAAACTGTTTTTT	CASSWTGAGKEKLFF
TRBV7-9	.	TRBJ2-5	TRBD1	TGTGCCAGCAGATCCGACAGGGATCAAGAGACCCAGTACTTC	CASRSDRDQETQYF
TRBV25-1	.	TRBJ2-7	TRBD2	TGTGCCAGCAGGACTAGCGCCTCCTACGAGCAGTACTTC	CASRTSASYEQYF
TRBV19	.	TRBJ1-5	.	TGTGCCAGTTCATCGGGAGGGAATCAGCCCCAGCATTTT	CASSSGGNQPQHF
TRBV10-3	once	TRBJ1-2	.	TGTGCCATCAGTGAGTCCTTACTCCAGGGCCTCGGGGGCTACACCTTC	CAISESLLQGLGGYTF
TRBV12-5	many	TRBJ1-3	.	TGTGCTAGTGGTTTGATCGGTCAGGGTCGAAACACCATATATTTT	CASGLIGQGRNTIYF
TRBV18	.	TRBJ1-2	TRBD1	TGTGCCAGCTCACCAGGAGCTCCGGGACAGGGGAACTATGGCTACACCTTC	CASSPGAPGQGNYGYTF
TRBV27	.	TRBJ2-1	TRBD2	TGTGCCAGCTACTCCGGGACTACAGAATACAATGAGCAGTTCTTC	CASYSGTTEYNEQFF
TRBV2	.	TRBJ1-5	.	TGTGCCAGCACTTTATGGACAGTGGGGCAGCCCCAGCATTTT	CASTLWTVGQPQHF
TRBV6-6	.	TRBJ1-6	TRBD1	TGTGCCAGCAACCCCGGGACAGGGGGAACCTTCTCACCCCTCCACTTT	CASNPGTGGTFSPLHF